This record covers a single T cell receptor (beta chain). Its antigen is undetermined. The data were obtained in a study of cytomegalovirus exposure and HLA in healthy donors. Study overall: Approximately 190 million T cells yielded around 100 million unique TCR beta sequences, as an earlier analysis found. Study-wide findings and caveats: TRBV6-2, TRBV6-3 and other indistinguishable V segments were excluded.

Germline V gene data show CDR1 as MNHNY and CDR2 as SVGAGI (reference sequence). V lost 5 bases and J lost 1; bases outside the gene matches: 5. This CDR3 contains 15 residues. Use of 60 Vbeta and 13 Jbeta primers characterized the PCR. This table comes from immunoSEQ multiplex PCR, and its TCRdb copy is limited to in-frame clones, with some not included. The clone table shows about 130,000 clones, with the ten largest holding roughly 1.7%. The rearrangement joins TRBV6-6 to TRBJ1-1; TRBD1 agrees at 9 bases. This clonotype was obtained from a man aged 18 to 35 in good health and CMV-seronegative. Sequencing was carried out using PBMCs. The CDR3 region has the DNA TGTGCCAGCAGTAGGGGGACAGGGAAGAACACTGAAGCTTTCTTT. Encoded protein: CASSRGTGKNTEAFF.